The clone carrying this T cell receptor (beta chain) was picked up a small number of times. This specimen comes from a study of blood T cell repertoires in COVID-19. Study context: Some COVID-19 samples were acute and others convalescent; all came from the United States, Italy and Spain. In each case, the material was cDNA or gDNA derived from T cells, B-cell-depleted T cells, or PBMCs.

The CDR3 totals 14 residues. Looked up from germline, CDR1 is MNHEY and CDR2 is SVGEGT. V lost 5 bases to trimming and J lost 7 bases, with 18 bases between them. Profiling relied on immunoSEQ multiplex PCR, and the TCRdb table lists in-frame clones only, not all of them. The data contain just over 250,000 clones, around 80% of them singletons. The chain uses TRBV6-2 or TRBV6-3 and TRBJ2-7; D might be TRBD2 (6 bases). The receptor was isolated from a man between 25 and 39 years old with acute COVID-19. Material for sequencing was PBMCs or T cells enriched from blood (not recorded which). CDR3 in DNA: TGTGCCAGCAGTCGCGTAGCGGAGCCGGGGGAGCAGTACGTC. Protein product: CASSRVAEPGEQYV.